A selection of T cell receptor beta chains follows, all from one sample in a study of cytomegalovirus exposure and HLA in healthy donors. The repertoire was sequenced with immunoSEQ multiplex PCR; TCRdb's copy has only in-frame clones and lacks some. This sample carries around 150,000 clones, roughly 63% of them seen once, and the ten largest clones take 6% to 8.5%. Sequencing used PBMCs. The receptors derive from an older woman in good health and CMV-seropositive. Both conserved end residues are part of each CDR3. A D gene is named only where the DNA matches it firmly. Clone sizes are given selectively: once, few, many, or a class where the clone is expanded.

j_call v_call d_call clone_size cdr3_nt cdr3_aa
TRBJ2-5 TRBV7-8 - - TGTGCCAGCAGCTTATCGACAACTAGGTGGGAGACCCAGTACTTC CASSLSTTRWETQYF
TRBJ2-3 TRBV9 TRBD2 - TGTGCCAGCAGCGACGGGACTAGCGTTTACACAGATACGCAGTATTTT CASSDGTSVYTDTQYF
TRBJ2-3 TRBV11-2 TRBD2 - TGTGCCAGCAGCCTGGAACTAGCGGGAGGTATGGATACGCAGTATTTT CASSLELAGGMDTQYF
TRBJ2-7 TRBV6-6 - - TGTGCCAGCAGTTACACCGACAGTGAAGAGCAGTACTTC CASSYTDSEEQYF
TRBJ2-2 TRBV4-3 - - TGCGCCAGCAGCCAAGACGGGACCGTAGCGGTGTGGGAGCTGTTTTTT CASSQDGTVAVWELFF
TRBJ2-7 TRBV11-2 - - TGTGCCAGCAGCTTAAGCTTCCAGGGTAACGAGCAGTACTTC CASSLSFQGNEQYF
TRBJ1-5 TRBV19 - - TGTGCCAGTAGTATTTTGAGGGACTTCAATCAGCCCCAGCATTTT CASSILRDFNQPQHF
TRBJ1-2 TRBV7-2 TRBD1 - TGTGCCAGCAGCTTAGAGCGGACAGGGACCTATGGCTACACCTTC CASSLERTGTYGYTF
TRBJ2-3 TRBV5-4 TRBD2 - TGTGCCAGCAGCTCGCGGACTAGCGGGAGTGATACGCAGTATTTT CASSSRTSGSDTQYF
TRBJ2-7 TRBV7-6 TRBD2 once TGTGCCAGCAGCTCCCAGAAGAGCGGGGGCCTTGGCGAGCAGTACTTC CASSSQKSGGLGEQYF